This TCR beta chain emerged from a study of blood T cell repertoires in COVID-19 (dated by TCRdb to about 2020). Background for the entire study: The collaborator samples originated in the United States, Italy and Spain and spanned the acute and convalescent phases of COVID-19. The prospective study material was composed of cDNA or gDNA derived from T cells, B-cell-depleted T cells, or PBMCs. Subjects who had been exposed to COVID-19, were actively infected with it, or had recovered from it provided the deeply sampled blood TCRbeta repertoires that made up the dataset. The repertoires were released in a freely available public database meant as a resource for research on the immune response to SARS-CoV-2. The samples were drawn from the first 160 participants of the ongoing ImmuneRACE study and from over 950 subjects provided by 6 global collaborators. Nearly every sample came with metadata listing a de-identified subject ID, COVID-19 status, age in years and sex. Where HLA class I and class II types were available, the types were taken from metadata supplied by the sample provider, not from assay-based typing.

Another Seattle source contributed samples from volunteer blood donors who had recovered from COVID-19. The collaborating institutions used their own protocols to collect whole blood in K2EDTA tubes. For TCRbeta analysis, collaborators shipped samples in one of three forms: frozen whole blood, isolated PBMCs, or DNA extracted from either of those sample types. TCRbeta CDR3 regions were amplified from genomic DNA using the immunoSEQ Assay, a bias-controlled multiplex PCR. Concerning the study's data processing: Nucleated cell counts per sample were estimated from amplification of reference gene primers within the assay. Sequence reads were collapsed and filtered to measure the absolute abundance of every unique TCRbeta CDR3 rearrangement. For each sample, productive Simpson clonality was calculated by taking the square root of Simpson's diversity index across productive rearrangements. The table comes from immuneACCESS by way of TCRdb, which keeps in-frame sequences with V and J called. Part of the clones is missing from these tables; in studies checked, under half for an unresolved V gene and the rest for unknown reasons. The DNA gave D and trimming, while V, J and clone size come from that table. This sample comprises some 210,000 clones, about 88% of them detected only once. Approximately 5.6% of the sample goes to the ten largest clones.

On the study overall, not on this receptor specifically: How much clinical and demographic metadata was included differed by source and by participant, and the metadata was provided uncurated.

This clone was detected a few times. Its antigen target is currently unknown. No base quality information exists; no much larger clone differs at one position. V loses 3 bases at its end and J loses 10 bases; junction bases beyond the gene matches: 13. CDR1 and CDR2 are read off the germline V gene as MGHRA and YSYEKL. The CDR3 spans 15 residues, from the cysteine through the phenylalanine. The retained sequence is limited to the CDR3, 45 bases, with the frame set at the first base. The rearranged chain carries TRBV4-1 and TRBJ1-1, with TRBD1 identical over 8 junction bases. This sequence originates from a woman aged 40 to 50 who had recovered from COVID-19. The source material was peripheral blood. For the CDR3, the sequence is CASSHPDRDLVRAFF. The bases read TGCGCCAGCAGCCACCCGGACAGGGATCTAGTAAGAGCTTTCTTT.